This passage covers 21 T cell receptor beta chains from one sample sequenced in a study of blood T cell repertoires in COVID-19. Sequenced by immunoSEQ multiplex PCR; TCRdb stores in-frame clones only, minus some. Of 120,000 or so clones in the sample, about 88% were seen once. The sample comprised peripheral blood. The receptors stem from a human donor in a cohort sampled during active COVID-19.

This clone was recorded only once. CDR3 sequence reads: CASSLGLAGGGETQYF. The CDR3 bases are TGTGCCAGCAGCTTAGGCTTAGCGGGAGGAGGGGAGACCCAGTACTTC. V and J are TRBV13 and TRBJ2-5; 10 positions agree with TRBD2. The V and J ends lost 0 bases and 5 bases, in that order; junction bases with no gene match: 6. The germline CDR1 and CDR2 sequences are PRHDT and FYEKMQ (reference sequence). CDR3 length: 16 amino acids.

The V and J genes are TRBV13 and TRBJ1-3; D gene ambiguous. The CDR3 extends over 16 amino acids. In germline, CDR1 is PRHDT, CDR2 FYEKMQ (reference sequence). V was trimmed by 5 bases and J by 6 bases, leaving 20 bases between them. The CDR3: CASSTHGRDVTNTIYF. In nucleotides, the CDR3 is TGTGCCAGCAGCACTCATGGCCGGGATGTCACAAACACCATATATTTT.

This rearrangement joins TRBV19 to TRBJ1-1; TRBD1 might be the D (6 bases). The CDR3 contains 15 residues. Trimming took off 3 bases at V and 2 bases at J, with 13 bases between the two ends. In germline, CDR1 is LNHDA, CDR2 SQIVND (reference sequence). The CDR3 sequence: CASSILGAPNTEAFF. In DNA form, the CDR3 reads TGTGCCAGTAGTATCTTGGGGGCCCCCAACACTGAAGCTTTCTTT.

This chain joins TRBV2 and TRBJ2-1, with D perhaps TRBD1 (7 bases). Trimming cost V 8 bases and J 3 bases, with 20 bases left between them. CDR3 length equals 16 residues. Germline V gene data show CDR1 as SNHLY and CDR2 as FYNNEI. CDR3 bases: TGTGCCAGCGGCGGGGACAGTCCCAGAATCTACAATGAGCAGTTCTTC. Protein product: CASGGDSPRIYNEQFF. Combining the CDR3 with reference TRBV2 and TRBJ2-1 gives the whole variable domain EPEVTQTPSHQVTQMGQEVILRCVPISNHLYFYWYRQILGQKVEFLVSFYNNEISEKSEIFDDQFSVERPDGSNFTLKIRSTKLEDSAMYFCASGGDSPRIYNEQFFGPGTRLTVL.

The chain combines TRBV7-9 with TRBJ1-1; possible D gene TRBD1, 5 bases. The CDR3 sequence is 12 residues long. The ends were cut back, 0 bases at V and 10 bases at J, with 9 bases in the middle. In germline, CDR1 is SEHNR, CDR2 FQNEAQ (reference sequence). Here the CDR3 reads CASSLAGEGAFF. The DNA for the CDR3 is TGTGCCAGCAGCTTAGCGGGGGAGGGAGCTTTCTTT.

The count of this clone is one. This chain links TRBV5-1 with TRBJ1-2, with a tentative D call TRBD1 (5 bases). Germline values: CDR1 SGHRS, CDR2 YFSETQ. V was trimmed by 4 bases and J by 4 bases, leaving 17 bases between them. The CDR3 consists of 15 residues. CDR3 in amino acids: CASSVRTGGAYGYTF. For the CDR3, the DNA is TGCGCCAGCAGCGTCAGGACGGGAGGGGCCTATGGCTACACCTTC.

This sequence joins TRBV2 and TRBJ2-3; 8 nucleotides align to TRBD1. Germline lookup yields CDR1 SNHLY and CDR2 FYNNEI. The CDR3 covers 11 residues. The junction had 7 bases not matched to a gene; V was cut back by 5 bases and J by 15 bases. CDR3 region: CASSPGQGSYF. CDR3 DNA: TGTGCCAGCAGTCCAGGACAGGGCTCTTATTTT.

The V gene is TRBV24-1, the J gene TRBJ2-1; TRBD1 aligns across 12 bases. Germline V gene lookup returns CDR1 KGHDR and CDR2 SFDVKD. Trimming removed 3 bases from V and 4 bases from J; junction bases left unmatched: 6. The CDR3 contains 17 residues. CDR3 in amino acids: CATSDTGTGGLYNEQFF. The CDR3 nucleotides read TGTGCCACCAGTGATACCGGGACAGGGGGCTTGTACAATGAGCAGTTCTTC.

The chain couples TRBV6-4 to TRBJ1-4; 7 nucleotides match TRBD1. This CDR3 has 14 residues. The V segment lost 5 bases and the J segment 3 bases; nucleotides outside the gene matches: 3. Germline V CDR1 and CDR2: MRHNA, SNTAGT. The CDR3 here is CASSTGQPNEKLFF. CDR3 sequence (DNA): TGTGCCAGCAGTACGGGACAGCCTAATGAAAAACTGTTTTTT.

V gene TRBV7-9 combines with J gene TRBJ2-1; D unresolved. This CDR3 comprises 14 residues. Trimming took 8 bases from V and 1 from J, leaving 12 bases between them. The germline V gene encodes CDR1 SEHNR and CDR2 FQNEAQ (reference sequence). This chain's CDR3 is CASLVQASYNEQFF. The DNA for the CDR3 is TGTGCCAGCCTGGTTCAAGCGTCCTACAATGAGCAGTTCTTC.

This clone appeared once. The CDR3 sequence is CASSRLAGAFGTDTQYF. CDR3 in DNA: TGTGCCAGCAGCCGACTAGCGGGAGCTTTCGGCACAGATACGCAGTATTTT. The chain recombines TRBV6-6 with TRBJ2-3, with 12 bases that match TRBD2. The V gene end was trimmed by 6 bases and the J gene end by 1 base; junction bases not matched to a gene: 8. The CDR3 spans 17 residues. CDR1 is MNHNY, CDR2 SVGAGI, per germline (reference sequence).

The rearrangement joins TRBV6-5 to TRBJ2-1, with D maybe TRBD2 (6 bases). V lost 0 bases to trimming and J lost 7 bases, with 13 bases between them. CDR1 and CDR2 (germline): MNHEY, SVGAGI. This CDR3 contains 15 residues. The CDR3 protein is CASSYSEAGGNEQFF. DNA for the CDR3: TGTGCCAGCAGTTACTCTGAGGCTGGGGGGAATGAGCAGTTCTTC.

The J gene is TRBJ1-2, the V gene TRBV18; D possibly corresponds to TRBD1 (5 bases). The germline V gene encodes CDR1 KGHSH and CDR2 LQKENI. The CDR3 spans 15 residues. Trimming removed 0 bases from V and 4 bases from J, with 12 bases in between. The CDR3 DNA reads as TGTGCCAGCTCACCACCGGCAGGGAAGGGCTATGGCTACACCTTC. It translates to CASSPPAGKGYGYTF.

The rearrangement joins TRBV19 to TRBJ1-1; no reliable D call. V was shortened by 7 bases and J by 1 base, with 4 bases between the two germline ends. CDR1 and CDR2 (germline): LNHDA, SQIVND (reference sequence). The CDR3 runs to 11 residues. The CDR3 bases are TGTGCCAGTACCCAGAACACTGAAGCTTTCTTT. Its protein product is CASTQNTEAFF.

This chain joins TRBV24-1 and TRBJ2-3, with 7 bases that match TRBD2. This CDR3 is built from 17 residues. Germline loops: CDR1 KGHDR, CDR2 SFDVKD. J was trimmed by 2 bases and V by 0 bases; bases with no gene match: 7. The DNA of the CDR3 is TGTGCCACCAGTGATTTGGGCAGGGAGGGATACACAGATACGCAGTATTTT. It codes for CATSDLGREGYTDTQYF.

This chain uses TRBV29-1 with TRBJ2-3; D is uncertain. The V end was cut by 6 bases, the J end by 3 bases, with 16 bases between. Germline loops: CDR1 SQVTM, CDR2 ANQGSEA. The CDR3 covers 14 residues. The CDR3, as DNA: TGCAGCGTCCGTAAGGAACTAAGTACAGATACGCAGTATTTT. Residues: CSVRKELSTDTQYF.

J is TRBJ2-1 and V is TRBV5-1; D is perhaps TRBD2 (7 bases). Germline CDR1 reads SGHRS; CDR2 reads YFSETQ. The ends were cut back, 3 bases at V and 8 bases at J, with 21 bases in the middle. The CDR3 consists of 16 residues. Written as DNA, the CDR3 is TGCGCCAGCAGCTCGGACCCAGGCGGGGGCCGCGATGAGCAGTTCTTC. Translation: CASSSDPGGGRDEQFF. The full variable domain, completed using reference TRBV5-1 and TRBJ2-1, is KAGVTQTPRYLIKTRGQQVTLSCSPISGHRSVSWYQQTPGQGLQFLFEYFSETQRNKGNFPGRFSGRQFSNSRSEMNVSTLELGDSALYLCASSSDPGGGRDEQFFGPGTRLTVL.

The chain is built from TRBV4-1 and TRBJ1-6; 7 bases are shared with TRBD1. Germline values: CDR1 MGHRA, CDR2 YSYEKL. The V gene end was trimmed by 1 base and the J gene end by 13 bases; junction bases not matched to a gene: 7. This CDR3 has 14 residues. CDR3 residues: CASSQGQGMAPLHF. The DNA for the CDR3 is TGCGCCAGCAGCCAAGGACAGGGAATGGCCCCCCTCCACTTT.

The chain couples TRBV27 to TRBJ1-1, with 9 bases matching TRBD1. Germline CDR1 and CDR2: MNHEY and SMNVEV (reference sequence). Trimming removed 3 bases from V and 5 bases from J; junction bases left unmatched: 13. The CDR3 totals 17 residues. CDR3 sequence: CASSFLNQGQGATEAFF. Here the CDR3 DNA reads TGTGCCAGCAGTTTTTTGAATCAGGGACAGGGTGCGACTGAAGCTTTCTTT.

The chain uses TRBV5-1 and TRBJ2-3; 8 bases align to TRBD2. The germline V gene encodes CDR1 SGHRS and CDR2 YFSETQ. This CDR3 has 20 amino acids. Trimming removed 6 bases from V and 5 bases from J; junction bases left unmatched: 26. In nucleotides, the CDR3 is TGCGCCAGCATCCCTCACTTTAATCCGTCGGAAGCGGGAGTAGGAGATACGCAGTATTTT. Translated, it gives CASIPHFNPSEAGVGDTQYF.

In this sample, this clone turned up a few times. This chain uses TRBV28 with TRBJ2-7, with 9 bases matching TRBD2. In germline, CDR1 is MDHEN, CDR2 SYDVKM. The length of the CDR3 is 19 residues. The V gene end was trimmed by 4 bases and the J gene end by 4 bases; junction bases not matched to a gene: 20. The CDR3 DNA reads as TGTGCCAGCAGTTCCCCCCCCGGGACTAGCAGAGGGGTTGGGTACGAGCAGTACTTC. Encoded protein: CASSSPPGTSRGVGYEQYF.